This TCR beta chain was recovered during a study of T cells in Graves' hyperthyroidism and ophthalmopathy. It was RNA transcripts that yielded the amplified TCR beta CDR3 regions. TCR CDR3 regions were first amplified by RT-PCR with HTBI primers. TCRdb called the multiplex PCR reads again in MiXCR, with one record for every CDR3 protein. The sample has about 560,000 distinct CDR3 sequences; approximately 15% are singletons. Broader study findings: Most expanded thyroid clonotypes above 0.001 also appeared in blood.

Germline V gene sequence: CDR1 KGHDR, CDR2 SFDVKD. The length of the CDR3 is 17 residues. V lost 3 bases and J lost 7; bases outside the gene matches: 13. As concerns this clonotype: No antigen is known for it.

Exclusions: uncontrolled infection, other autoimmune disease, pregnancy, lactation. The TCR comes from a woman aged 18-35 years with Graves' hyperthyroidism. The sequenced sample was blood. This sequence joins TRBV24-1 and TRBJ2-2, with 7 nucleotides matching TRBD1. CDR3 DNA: TGTGCCACCAGTGATGGAATCTTGACAGGGCGGTACGGGGAGCTGTTTTTT. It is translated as CATSDGILTGRYGELFF.